This T cell receptor beta chain was sequenced for a study of blood T cell repertoires in COVID-19. Clones were read by immunoSEQ multiplex PCR, and TCRdb kept only the in-frame ones, dropping some. The data contain approximately 90,000 clones, approximately 84% of them singletons. The CDR3 length is 16 residues. The J segment lost 0 bases and the V segment lost 8 bases, leaving 7 bases of the junction unmatched. Germline V gene data show CDR1 as WSHSY and CDR2 as SAAADI. This clonotype originated in a man between 65 and 79 years old with COVID-19, enrolled during active disease. What was sequenced was peripheral blood. The chain recombines TRBV10-2 with TRBJ1-6; 7 positions agree with TRBD1. The DNA for the CDR3 is TGCGCCAGCTCAATGACAGGGAGCTCCTATAATTCACCCCTCCACTTT. This gives the protein CASSMTGSSYNSPLHF.